This T cell receptor beta chain stems from a study of cytomegalovirus exposure and HLA in healthy donors. The CDR3 sequence is 14 residues long. Germline loops: CDR1 SNHLY, CDR2 FYNNEI. V trimming: 11 bases; J trimming: 2 bases; junction bases outside the gene matches: 11. Here immunoSEQ multiplex PCR was the method, and the copy in TCRdb shows in-frame clones only, minus some. This table has around 400,000 clones, 86% appearing once. This clone was detected once. The target antigen is unknown. General study results and limits: The study labeled roughly 160 TCR beta chains cytomegalovirus-associated. Through in vitro validation, a few CMV-associated chains were shown to be specific for CMV antigens. According to a later analysis, TCR clusters from the first cohort tended to co-occur in the 120 or so validation repertoires.

The donors were members of the validation cohort, which comprised 120 subjects and was separate from the first cohort of 600 to 850 subjects. The specimen was PBMCs. The source of this sequence is a woman aged 18-29 years in good health and CMV-seronegative. This chain joins TRBV2 and TRBJ2-7; TRBD1 agrees at 8 bases. CDR3: CAQINRDRPYEQYF. In nucleotides, the CDR3 is TGTGCCCAAATTAATCGGGACAGGCCCTACGAGCAGTACTTC.